A selection of T cell receptor beta chains follows, all from one sample in a study of shared clonotypes between healthy human individuals. Clones were read by immunoSEQ multiplex PCR, and TCRdb kept only the in-frame ones, dropping some. The sample includes around 2.1 million clones, 93% seen only once; the top ten take 1.7%. The specimen was naive CD8+ T cells from PBMCs. The origin of the receptors is a man younger than 30 in good health. Some clones in this sample may be carry-over from other donors' samples. Both conserved end residues are part of each CDR3. A D gene is named only where the DNA matches it firmly. Clone size appears in some rows only: once, few, many, or a class for an expanded clone.

D gene | J gene | clone size | CDR3 length | V gene | CDR3 protein | CDR3 DNA
TRBD2 | TRBJ2-7 | NA | 13 | TRBV6-1 | CASVGTSVIEQYF | TGTGCCAGCGTCGGGACTAGCGTGATCGAGCAGTACTTC
TRBD1 | TRBJ2-5 | NA | 16 | TRBV7-3 | CASSLTGTGHQETQYF | TGTGCCAGCAGCTTAACCGGGACAGGGCACCAAGAGACCCAGTACTTC
NA | TRBJ2-1 | NA | 14 | TRBV10-3 | CAISVPGSGNEQFF | TGTGCCATCAGTGTCCCCGGGAGTGGCAATGAGCAGTTCTTC
TRBD1 | TRBJ2-7 | NA | 16 | TRBV9 | CASTDRGLSHGVEQYF | TGTGCCAGCACCGACAGGGGACTTTCCCATGGGGTCGAGCAGTACTTC
TRBD1 | TRBJ1-1 | NA | 14 | TRBV27 | CASSLSSGGTEAFF | TGTGCCAGCAGTTTATCCTCAGGGGGCACTGAAGCTTTCTTT
NA | TRBJ1-5 | NA | 13 | TRBV19 | CASSFGGNQPQHF | TGTGCCAGTAGTTTCGGGGGAAATCAGCCCCAGCATTTT
NA | TRBJ2-3 | NA | 15 | TRBV9 | CASTPGGGSTDTQYF | TGTGCCAGCACACCGGGGGGCGGGAGCACAGATACGCAGTATTTT
TRBD1 | TRBJ2-7 | once | 15 | TRBV4-1 | CASSHRTGISYEQYF | TGCGCCAGCAGCCACCGGACAGGGATCTCCTACGAGCAGTACTTC
TRBD1 | TRBJ2-7 | NA | 12 | TRBV29-1 | CSVADRGNEQYF | TGCAGCGTTGCGGACAGGGGGAACGAGCAGTACTTC
NA | TRBJ1-6 | NA | 15 | TRBV27 | CASSLRQGYNSPLHF | TGTGCCAGCAGTTTGCGGCAGGGGTATAATTCACCCCTCCACTTT
TRBD1 | TRBJ2-3 | NA | 15 | TRBV27 | CASSTQGALTDTQYF | TGTGCCAGCAGTACACAGGGGGCGTTAACAGATACGCAGTATTTT
TRBD1 | TRBJ2-7 | NA | 15 | TRBV7-2 | CASSLGGQGVYEQYF | TGTGCCAGCAGCTTAGGCGGACAGGGCGTGTACGAGCAGTACTTC
TRBD1 | TRBJ1-2 | NA | 14 | TRBV29-1 | CSVEDGTGGYGYTF | TGCAGCGTTGAAGATGGGACAGGGGGATATGGCTACACCTTC
NA | TRBJ2-7 | NA | 14 | TRBV5-1 | CASSTTGLRDEQYF | TGCGCCAGCAGCACCACGGGACTCCGGGACGAGCAGTACTTC
NA | TRBJ2-7 | NA | 10 | TRBV30 | CAWGGYEQYF | TGTGCCTGGGGGGGGTACGAGCAGTACTTC